This passage covers 22 T cell receptor beta chains from one sample sequenced in a study of T cell responses to AZD1222 COVID-19 vaccine. The table came from immunoSEQ multiplex PCR; TCRdb's copy has only in-frame clones and leaves some out. The profile shows about 57,000 clones, approximately 86% of them singletons. Sequenced material: peripheral blood, taken on day 0 of AZD1222 vaccination. All receptors come from an adult in good health.

The chain carries TRBV18 and TRBJ2-5, with D possibly TRBD2 on 6 matching bases. Germline V gene data show CDR1 as KGHSH and CDR2 as LQKENI. Trimming cost V 0 bases and J 6 bases, with 17 bases left between them. CDR3 length: 16 amino acids. CDR3 nucleotides: TGTGCCAGCTCACCACCCGCCGGGAGACCTGTGAAGACCCAGTACTTC. Its translation: CASSPPAGRPVKTQYF.

The chain recombines TRBV7-2 with TRBJ2-2, with 11 bases fitting TRBD2. The CDR3 has 16 residues. CDR1 and CDR2 from the germline V gene are SGHTA and FQGNSA. The V and J ends lost 0 bases and 8 bases, in that order; junction bases with no gene match: 5. CDR3 nucleotide sequence: TGTGCCAGCAGCTTAGCACTAGCGGGAGATCGGGGGGAGCTGTTTTTT. It specifies CASSLALAGDRGELFF.

The chain employs TRBV27 and TRBJ1-2, with 9 positions matching TRBD1. J lost 4 bases, V lost 2 bases, and 11 bases had no gene match. There are 17 residues in the CDR3. Germline V gene sequence: CDR1 MNHEY, CDR2 SMNVEV (reference sequence). Here the CDR3 reads CASSLALPGTGFYGYTF. CDR3 nucleotide sequence: TGTGCCAGCAGTTTAGCCCTTCCCGGGACAGGGTTCTATGGCTACACCTTC.

This clone was recorded once. The chain recombines TRBV27 with TRBJ2-2; TRBD1 might be the D (6 bases). CDR3 size: 13 residues. Germline CDR1 and CDR2: MNHEY and SMNVEV (reference sequence). Trimming stripped 10 bases from V and 7 bases from J, with 16 bases between. The CDR3 DNA follows: TGTGCCACCTTCGGCAGGGGCGACGGGGAGCTGTTTTTT. Amino acids: CATFGRGDGELFF.

This clone was found once. The V gene is TRBV25-1, the J gene TRBJ2-4, with a tentative D call TRBD1 (5 bases). Trimming took off 0 bases at V and 6 bases at J, with 18 bases between the two ends. Germline CDR1 reads MGHDK; CDR2 reads SYGVNS. The CDR3 is 17 residues long. CDR3 region: CASSEYGTGLQGNIQYF. The CDR3 region has the DNA TGTGCCAGCAGTGAATATGGAACAGGCCTCCAGGGAAACATTCAGTACTTC. Variable domain in full (rest from reference TRBV25-1 and TRBJ2-4): EADIYQTPRYLVIGTGKKITLECSQTMGHDKMYWYQQDPGMELHLIHYSYGVNSTEKGDLSSESTVSRIRTEHFPLTLESARPSHTSQYLCASSEYGTGLQGNIQYFGAGTRLSVL.

V and J are TRBV11-1 and TRBJ1-2; D is possibly TRBD1 (5 bases). The CDR3 has 13 amino acids. Germline V lookup: CDR1 SGHAT, CDR2 FQDESV (reference sequence). The V end was cut by 10 bases, the J end by 0 bases, with 12 bases between. The CDR3 DNA reads TGTGCCACCCGGGGGTACCCTAACTATGGCTACACCTTC. This encodes CATRGYPNYGYTF.

This clone was seen only once. The chain has TRBV28 and TRBJ2-3; D possibly corresponds to TRBD1 (6 bases). Germline CDR1 is MDHEN and CDR2 is SYDVKM. The V gene lost 6 bases and the J gene lost 3 bases, with 16 bases spanning the gap. The CDR3 length is 15 residues. The CDR3 DNA follows: TGTGCCAGCAGCCCCAGGGGCAGGTTGACAGATACGCAGTATTTT. Protein sequence: CASSPRGRLTDTQYF.

This chain joins TRBV7-2 and TRBJ1-6, with TRBD1 matching over 7 bases. Trimming took 2 bases from V and 5 from J; bases not matched to a gene: 6. Germline-derived CDR1 and CDR2 are SGHTA and FQGNSA. The CDR3 totals 16 residues. CDR3 sequence (DNA): TGTGCCAGCAGCTTAAGGTCCGGGACAGATAATTCACCCCTCCACTTT. Residues: CASSLRSGTDNSPLHF. Together with reference TRBV7-2 and TRBJ1-6, the CDR3 gives the full variable domain: GAGVSQSPSNKVTEKGKDVELRCDPISGHTALYWYRQSLGQGLEFLIYFQGNSAPDKSGLPSDRFSAERTGGSVSTLTIQRTQQEDSAVYLCASSLRSGTDNSPLHFGNGTRLTVT.

The J gene is TRBJ2-6, the V gene TRBV28; 7 positions agree with TRBD1. This CDR3 spans 15 amino acids. The V and J ends lost 7 bases and 1 base, in that order; junction bases with no gene match: 4. CDR1 is MDHEN and CDR2 is SYDVKM in the germline V gene. CDR3 residues: CASTTTGSGANVLTF. The DNA of the CDR3 is TGTGCCAGCACCACGACAGGGTCTGGGGCCAACGTCCTGACTTTC.

The chain combines TRBV29-1 with TRBJ2-1; D tentatively reads TRBD1 or TRBD2 (8 bases each). Germline V gene sequence: CDR1 SQVTM, CDR2 ANQGSEA. The CDR3 totals 14 residues. V lost 6 bases and J 9 bases, leaving 21 bases between the germline ends. CDR3 amino acids: CSVGQGLGEGEQFF. CDR3 nucleotide sequence: TGCAGCGTCGGACAGGGACTAGGGGAGGGTGAGCAGTTCTTC.

The V and J genes are TRBV6-5 and TRBJ1-1; no clear D gene. The CDR3 runs to 13 residues. V was clipped by 10 bases and J by 5 bases, with 17 bases between them. Germline CDR1 is MNHEY and CDR2 is SVGAGI. The CDR3 region has the DNA TGTGCCACCTTGAAGGGAAGTGGGACTGAAGCTTTCTTT. As protein: CATLKGSGTEAFF.

CDR3 sequence: CASRQGGNSGANVLTF. In nucleotides, the CDR3 is TGTGCCAGCCGACAGGGGGGCAATTCTGGGGCCAACGTCCTGACTTTC. The V gene is TRBV28, the J gene TRBJ2-6, with TRBD1 identical over 9 bases. Germline assignment: CDR1 MDHEN and CDR2 SYDVKM. The CDR3 is made up of 16 amino acids. Losses at the gene ends were 8 bases for V and 1 base for J; bases not matched to a gene: 6.

There are a few counts of this clone. The chain has TRBV6-5 and TRBJ1-1; 7 bases map to TRBD1. Looked up from germline, CDR1 is MNHEY and CDR2 is SVGAGI. V lost 6 bases and J lost 1; bases outside the gene matches: 8. The CDR3 is made up of 15 amino acids. This CDR3 reads CASSASTGQNTEAFF. CDR3 bases: TGTGCCAGCAGCGCATCGACAGGGCAGAACACTGAAGCTTTCTTT.

The chain combines TRBV4-3 with TRBJ1-2; 7 bases line up with TRBD1. CDR1 is LGHNA, CDR2 YSLEER, per germline. The CDR3 is 17 residues long. V trimming: 4 bases; J trimming: 2 bases; junction bases outside the gene matches: 13. The CDR3 DNA reads TGCGCCAGCAGCCGTAATGTTCCGACAGGGCTCAACTATGGCTACACCTTC. Translating gives CASSRNVPTGLNYGYTF.

A single count supports this clone. V and J are TRBV16 and TRBJ1-2; tentatively, D is TRBD1 (5 bases). V lost 0 bases to trimming and J lost 3 bases, with 11 bases between them. CDR1 and CDR2 (germline): KGHSY, FQNENV. The CDR3 has 15 residues. The CDR3 here is CASSQSGLGDYGYTF. CDR3 bases: TGTGCCAGCAGCCAATCAGGGCTGGGGGACTATGGCTACACCTTC.

V gene TRBV2 combines with J gene TRBJ1-5; 12 nucleotides match TRBD1. The CDR3 runs to 15 residues. Germline CDR1 and CDR2: SNHLY and FYNNEI. V was pared by 6 bases and J by 6 bases, with 6 bases of the junction left unmatched. In nucleotides, the CDR3 is TGTGCCAGCAGCGGGACAGGGGGCAGGGGTCAGCCCCAGCATTTT. Its translation is CASSGTGGRGQPQHF.

The CDR3 DNA sequence: TGTGCCTGGAGTCCGTATGATTTAGGTAGGGACACTGAAGCTTTCTTT. It encodes CAWSPYDLGRDTEAFF. This chain links TRBV30 with TRBJ1-1, with no clear D. Germline values: CDR1 GTSNPN, CDR2 SVGIG (reference sequence). With 2 bases removed from V and 3 bases from J, the gap between germline ends came to 19 bases. The CDR3 loop spans 16 amino acids.

This chain links TRBV9 with TRBJ2-3; tentative D call: TRBD2 (6 bases). The V gene's germline CDR1 is SGDLS and CDR2 YYNGEE. V was clipped by 0 bases and J by 9 bases, with 11 bases between them. The CDR3 covers 13 residues. In DNA form, the CDR3 reads TGTGCCAGCAGCGTAGCTACGCGGGGAACGCAGTATTTT. Translation: CASSVATRGTQYF.

This clone was detected once. This sequence joins TRBV7-9 and TRBJ2-7; maybe TRBD1 (6 bases). Germline assignment: CDR1 SEHNR and CDR2 FQNEAQ (reference sequence). The V gene lost 4 bases and the J gene lost 7 bases, with 20 bases spanning the gap. The CDR3 spans 15 residues. CDR3 residues: CASSSEQGPLGEQYF. DNA of the CDR3: TGTGCCAGCAGCTCAGAACAGGGACCTCTGGGGGAGCAGTACTTC. The full variable domain, completed using reference TRBV7-9 and TRBJ2-7, is DTGVSQNPRHKITKRGQNVTFRCDPISEHNRLYWYRQTLGQGPEFLTYFQNEAQLEKSRLLSDRFSAERPKGSFSTLEIQRTEQGDSAMYLCASSSEQGPLGEQYFGPGTRLTVT.

This chain uses TRBV6-2 or TRBV6-3 with TRBJ1-2, with D unresolved. The CDR3 covers 15 residues. Germline assignment: CDR1 MNHEY and CDR2 SVGEGT. Trimming stripped 1 base from V and 5 bases from J, with 14 bases between. Here the CDR3 DNA reads TGTGCCAGCAGTTACTTGGACGTTCAAATGTATGGCTACACCTTC. Protein product: CASSYLDVQMYGYTF.

J is TRBJ2-2 and V is TRBV7-3; D unclear. Germline CDR1 and CDR2: SGHTA and FQGTGA. The V gene lost 2 bases and the J gene lost 0 bases, with 7 bases spanning the gap. The CDR3 consists of 15 residues. Written as DNA, the CDR3 is TGTGCCAGCAGCTTATTGGGGTCGAACACCGGGGAGCTGTTTTTT. This encodes CASSLLGSNTGELFF.

This chain connects TRBV12-3 or TRBV12-4 to TRBJ1-1, with unresolved D. Trimming took 6 bases from V and 2 from J, leaving 7 bases between them. CDR3 length equals 12 residues. The CDR3 region has the DNA TGTGCCAGCAGCGACACCAACACTGAAGCTTTCTTT. Translated: CASSDTNTEAFF.